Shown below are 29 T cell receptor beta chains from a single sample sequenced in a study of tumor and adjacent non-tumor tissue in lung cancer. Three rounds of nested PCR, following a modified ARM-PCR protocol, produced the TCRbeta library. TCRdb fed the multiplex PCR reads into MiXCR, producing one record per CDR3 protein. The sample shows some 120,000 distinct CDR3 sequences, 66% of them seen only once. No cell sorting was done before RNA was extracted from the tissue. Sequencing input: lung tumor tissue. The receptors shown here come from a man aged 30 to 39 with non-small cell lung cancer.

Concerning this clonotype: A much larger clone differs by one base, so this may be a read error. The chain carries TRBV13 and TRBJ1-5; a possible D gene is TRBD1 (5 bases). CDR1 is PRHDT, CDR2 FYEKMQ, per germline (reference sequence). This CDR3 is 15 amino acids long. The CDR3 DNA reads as TGTGCCAGCAGCTTATCCACAGGAGGTCATCAGCCCCATCATTTT. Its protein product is CASSLSTGGHQPHHF.

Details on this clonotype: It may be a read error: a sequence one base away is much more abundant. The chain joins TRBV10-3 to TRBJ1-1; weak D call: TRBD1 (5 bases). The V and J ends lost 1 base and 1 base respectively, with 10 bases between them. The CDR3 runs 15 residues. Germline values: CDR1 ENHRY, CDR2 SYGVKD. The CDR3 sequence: CAISELLTGNTEAFF. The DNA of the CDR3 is TGTGCCATCAGTGAGTTACTTACAGGGAACACTGAAGCTTTCTTT.

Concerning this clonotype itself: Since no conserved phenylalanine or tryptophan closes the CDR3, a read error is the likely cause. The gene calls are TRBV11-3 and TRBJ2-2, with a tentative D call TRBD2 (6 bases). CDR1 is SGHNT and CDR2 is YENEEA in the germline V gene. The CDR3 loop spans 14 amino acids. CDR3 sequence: CVSSLGGDTGDLFL. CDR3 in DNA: TGTGTCAGCAGCTTAGGAGGGGATACCGGGGACCTGTTTCTT.

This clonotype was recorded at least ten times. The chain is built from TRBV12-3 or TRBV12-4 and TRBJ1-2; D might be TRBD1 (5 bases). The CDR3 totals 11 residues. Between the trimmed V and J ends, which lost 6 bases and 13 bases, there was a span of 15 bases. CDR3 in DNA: TGTGCCAGCAGCCCGGACACTGCGCGCACCTTC. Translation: CASSPDTARTF.

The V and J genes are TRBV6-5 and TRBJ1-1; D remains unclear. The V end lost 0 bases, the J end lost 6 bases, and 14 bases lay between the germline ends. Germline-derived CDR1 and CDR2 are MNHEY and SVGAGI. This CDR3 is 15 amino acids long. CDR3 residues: CASSYSRPSNPEAFF. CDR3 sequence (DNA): TGTGCCAGCAGTTACTCTCGGCCATCCAACCCTGAAGCTTTCTTT.

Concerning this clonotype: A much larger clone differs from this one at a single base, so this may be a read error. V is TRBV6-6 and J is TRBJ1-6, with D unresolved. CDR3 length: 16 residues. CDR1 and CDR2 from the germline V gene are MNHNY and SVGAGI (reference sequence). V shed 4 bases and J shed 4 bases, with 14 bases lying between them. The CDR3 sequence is CASSLASSLYNSPLHF. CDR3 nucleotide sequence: TGTGCCAGCAGTTTAGCCTCTTCCCTATATAATTCACCCCTCCACTTT.

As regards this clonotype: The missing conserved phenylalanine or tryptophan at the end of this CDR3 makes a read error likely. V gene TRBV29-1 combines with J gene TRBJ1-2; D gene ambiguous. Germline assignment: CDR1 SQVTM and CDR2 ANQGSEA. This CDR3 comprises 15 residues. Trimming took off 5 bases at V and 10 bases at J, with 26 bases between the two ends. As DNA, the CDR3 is TGCAGCGTTCAGAACCCGGCATCAGGAACGGATGACTACACCTTA. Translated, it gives CSVQNPASGTDDYTL.

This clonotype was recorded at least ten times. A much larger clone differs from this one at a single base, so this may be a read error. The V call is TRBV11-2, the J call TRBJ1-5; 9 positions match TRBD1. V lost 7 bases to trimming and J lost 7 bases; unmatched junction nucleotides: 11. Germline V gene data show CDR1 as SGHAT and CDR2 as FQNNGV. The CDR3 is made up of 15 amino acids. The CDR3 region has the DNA TGTGCCAGCAACCCGGGACAGGGTAATTTGCAGCCCCAGCATTTT. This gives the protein CASNPGQGNLQPQHF.

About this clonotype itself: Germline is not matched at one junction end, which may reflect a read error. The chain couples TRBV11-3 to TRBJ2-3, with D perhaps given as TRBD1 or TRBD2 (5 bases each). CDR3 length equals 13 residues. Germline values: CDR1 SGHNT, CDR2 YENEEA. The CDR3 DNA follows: TGTGCCAGCAGCTTAGGGGAGACAGACACGCGGTATTTT. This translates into CASSLGETDTRYF.

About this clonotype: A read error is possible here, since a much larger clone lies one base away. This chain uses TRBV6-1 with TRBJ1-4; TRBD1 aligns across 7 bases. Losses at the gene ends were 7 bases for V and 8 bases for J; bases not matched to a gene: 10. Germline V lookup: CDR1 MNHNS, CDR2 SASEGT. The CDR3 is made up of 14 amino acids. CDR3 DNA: TGTGCCAGCAAATCCTGGGACAGCAAGGAAAAACTGTTTTTT. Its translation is CASKSWDSKEKLFF.

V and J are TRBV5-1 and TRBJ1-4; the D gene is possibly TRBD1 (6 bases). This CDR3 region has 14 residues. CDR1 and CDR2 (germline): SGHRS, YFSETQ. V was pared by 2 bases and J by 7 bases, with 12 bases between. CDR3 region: CASSFRDNGEKLFF. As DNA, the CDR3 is TGCGCCAGCAGCTTCCGGGACAATGGTGAAAAACTGTTTTTT.

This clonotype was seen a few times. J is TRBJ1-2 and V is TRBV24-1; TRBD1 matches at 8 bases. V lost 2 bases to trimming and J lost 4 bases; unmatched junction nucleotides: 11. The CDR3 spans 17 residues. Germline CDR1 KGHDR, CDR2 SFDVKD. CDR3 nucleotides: TGTGCCACCAGTGATTCGGACAGGGTCCGGGACGGCTATGGCTACACCTTC. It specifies CATSDSDRVRDGYGYTF.

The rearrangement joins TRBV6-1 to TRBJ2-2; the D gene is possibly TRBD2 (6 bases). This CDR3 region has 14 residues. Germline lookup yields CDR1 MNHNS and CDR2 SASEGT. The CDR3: CTSSAGAYTGELFF. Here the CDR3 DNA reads TGTACTAGCAGTGCCGGGGCCTACACCGGGGAGCTGTTTTTT.

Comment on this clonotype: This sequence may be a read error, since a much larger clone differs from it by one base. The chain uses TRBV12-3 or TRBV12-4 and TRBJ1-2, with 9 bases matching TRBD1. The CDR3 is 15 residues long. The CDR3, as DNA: TGTGCCAGCAGTTTGTCAAGGGACAGGGCTTATGGCAACACCTTC. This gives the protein CASSLSRDRAYGNTF.

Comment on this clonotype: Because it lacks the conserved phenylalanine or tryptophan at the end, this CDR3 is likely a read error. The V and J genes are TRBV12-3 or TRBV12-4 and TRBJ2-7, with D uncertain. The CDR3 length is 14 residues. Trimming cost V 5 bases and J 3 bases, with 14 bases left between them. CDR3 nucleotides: TGTGCCAGCAGTGCCAGGCCGTTGGACTACGAGCAGTACCTC. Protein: CASSARPLDYEQYL.

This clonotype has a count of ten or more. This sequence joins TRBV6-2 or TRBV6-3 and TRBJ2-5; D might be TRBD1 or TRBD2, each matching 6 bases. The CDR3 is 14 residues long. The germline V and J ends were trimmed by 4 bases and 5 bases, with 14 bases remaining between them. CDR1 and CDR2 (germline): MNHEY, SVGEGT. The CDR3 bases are TGTGCCAGCAGTTCCTGGGGGGCGCTTGAGACCCAGTACTTC. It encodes CASSSWGALETQYF.

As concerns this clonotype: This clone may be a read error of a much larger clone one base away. The CDR3 spells CASSDPVWFRSYEQYF. CDR3 sequence (DNA): TGTGCCAGCAGTGACCCCGTCTGGTTCCGCTCCTACGAGCAGTACTTC. J is TRBJ2-7 and V is TRBV6-2 or TRBV6-3; no firm D call. CDR3 length: 16 residues. V gave up 5 bases and J gave up 0 bases, with 17 bases separating them. Per the germline V gene, CDR1 is MNHEY and CDR2 is SVGEGT.

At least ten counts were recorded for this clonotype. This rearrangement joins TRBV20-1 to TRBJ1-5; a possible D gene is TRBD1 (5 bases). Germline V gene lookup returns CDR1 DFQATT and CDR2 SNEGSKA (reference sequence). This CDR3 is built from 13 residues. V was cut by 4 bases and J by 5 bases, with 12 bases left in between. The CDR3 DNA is TGCAGTGCTAAAGCGGGACGGGATCAGCCCCAGCATTTT. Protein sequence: CSAKAGRDQPQHF.

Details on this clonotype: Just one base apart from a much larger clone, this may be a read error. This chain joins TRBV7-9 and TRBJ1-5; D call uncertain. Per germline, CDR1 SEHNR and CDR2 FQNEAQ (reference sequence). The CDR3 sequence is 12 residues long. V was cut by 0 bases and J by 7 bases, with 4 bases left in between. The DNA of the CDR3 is TGTGCCAGCAGCTTAGCTGCCCAGCCCCAGCATTTT. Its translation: CASSLAAQPQHF. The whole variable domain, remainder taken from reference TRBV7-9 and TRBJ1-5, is DTGVSQNPRHKITKRGQNVTFRCDPISEHNRLYWYRQTLGQGPEFLTYFQNEAQLEKSRLLSDRFSAERPKGSFSTLEIQRTEQGDSAMYLCASSLAAQPQHFGDGTRLSIL.

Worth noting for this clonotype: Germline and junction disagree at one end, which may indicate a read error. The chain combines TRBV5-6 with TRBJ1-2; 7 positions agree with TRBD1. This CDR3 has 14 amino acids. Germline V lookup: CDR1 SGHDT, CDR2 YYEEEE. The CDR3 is CASARDRSNYGYIF. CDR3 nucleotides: TGTGCCAGCGCCCGGGACAGATCTAACTATGGCTACATCTTC.

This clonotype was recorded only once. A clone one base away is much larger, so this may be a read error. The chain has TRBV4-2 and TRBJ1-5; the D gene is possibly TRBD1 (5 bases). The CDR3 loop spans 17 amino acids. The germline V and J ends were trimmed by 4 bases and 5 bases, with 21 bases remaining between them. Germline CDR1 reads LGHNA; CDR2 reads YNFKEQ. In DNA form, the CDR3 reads TGTGCCAGCAGCCCAGTAGGCCAGGGCCACATCGATCAGCCCCAGCATTTT. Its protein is CASSPVGQGHIDQPQHF.

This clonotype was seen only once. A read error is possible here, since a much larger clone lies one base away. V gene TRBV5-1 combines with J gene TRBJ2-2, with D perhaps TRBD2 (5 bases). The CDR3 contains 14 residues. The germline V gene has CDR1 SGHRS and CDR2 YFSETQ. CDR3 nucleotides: TGCGCCAGCAGCTTGGACGTCTTGGCCGGGGAGCTGATTTTT. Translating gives CASSLDVLAGELIF. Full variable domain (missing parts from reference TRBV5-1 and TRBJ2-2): KAGVTQTPRYLIKTRGQQVTLSCSPISGHRSVSWYQQTPGQGLQFLFEYFSETQRNKGNFPGRFSGRQFSNSRSEMNVSTLELGDSALYLCASSLDVLAGELIFGEGSRLTVL.

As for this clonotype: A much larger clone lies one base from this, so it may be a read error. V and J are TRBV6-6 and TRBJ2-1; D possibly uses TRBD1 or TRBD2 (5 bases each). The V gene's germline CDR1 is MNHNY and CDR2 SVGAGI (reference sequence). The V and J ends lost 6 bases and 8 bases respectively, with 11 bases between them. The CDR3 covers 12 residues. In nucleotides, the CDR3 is TGTGCCAGCAGCCTACAGGAGGATGAGCAGTTCTTC. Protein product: CASSLQEDEQFF.

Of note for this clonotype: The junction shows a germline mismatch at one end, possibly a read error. DNA of the CDR3: TGCGCCAGCAGCTTCAGCGGGGAATCAGATACGCGGTATTTT. As protein: CASSFSGESDTRYF. The chain uses TRBV5-1 and TRBJ2-3; 7 nucleotides agree with TRBD2. The CDR3 sequence is 14 residues long. Germline values: CDR1 SGHRS, CDR2 YFSETQ.

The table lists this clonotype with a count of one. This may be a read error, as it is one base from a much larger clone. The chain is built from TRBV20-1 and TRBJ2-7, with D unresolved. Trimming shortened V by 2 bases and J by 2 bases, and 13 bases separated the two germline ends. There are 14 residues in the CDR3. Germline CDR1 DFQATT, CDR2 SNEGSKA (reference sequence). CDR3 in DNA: TGCAGTGCTAGATATCTGGCAGCAGCCTACGAGCAGTACTTC. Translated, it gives CSARYLAAAYEQYF.

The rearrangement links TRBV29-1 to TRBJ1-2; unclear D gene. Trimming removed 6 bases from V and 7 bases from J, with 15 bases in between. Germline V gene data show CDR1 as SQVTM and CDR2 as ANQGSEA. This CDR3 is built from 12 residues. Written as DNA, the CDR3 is TGCAGCGTGGGTGCCGGCAGATTTGGCTACACCTTC. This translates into CSVGAGRFGYTF.

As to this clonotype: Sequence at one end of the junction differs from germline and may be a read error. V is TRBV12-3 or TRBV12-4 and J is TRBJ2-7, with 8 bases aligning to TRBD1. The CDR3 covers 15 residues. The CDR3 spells CASSRGGTGRYEQYF. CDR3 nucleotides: TGTGCTAGCAGTCGAGGTGGGACAGGACGCTACGAGCAGTACTTC.

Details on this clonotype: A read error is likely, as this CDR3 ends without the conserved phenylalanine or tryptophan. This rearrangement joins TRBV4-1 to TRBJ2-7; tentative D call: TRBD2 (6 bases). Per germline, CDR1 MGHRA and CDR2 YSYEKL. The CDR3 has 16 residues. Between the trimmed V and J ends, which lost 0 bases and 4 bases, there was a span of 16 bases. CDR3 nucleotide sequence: TGCGCCAGCAGCCAAGATGAGATGGGAGGTACATACGAGCAGTACTGC. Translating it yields CASSQDEMGGTYEQYC.

CDR3 sequence: CSARNGVRATEAFF. Here the CDR3 DNA reads TGCAGTGCTCGCAACGGGGTACGCGCCACTGAAGCTTTCTTT. The rearrangement links TRBV20-1 to TRBJ1-1; D not resolved. There are 14 residues in the CDR3. The V gene's germline CDR1 is DFQATT and CDR2 SNEGSKA (reference sequence). Trimming removed 5 bases from V and 4 bases from J, with 17 bases in between.